This T cell receptor beta chain was sequenced in a study of CD8 T cells in ankylosing spondylitis. Unmatched junction bases numbered 9, after V lost 2 bases and J lost 2 bases. CDR1 is DFQATT, CDR2 SNEGSKA, per germline (reference sequence). CDR3 size: 16 residues. 5'-RACE, quantitative and with molecular barcodes, yielded the TCR beta libraries. Using its own MiXCR run on the 5' RACE reads, TCRdb lists one record per CDR3 protein. Of approximately 88,000 distinct CDR3 sequences detected, roughly 9.6% appear once; the ten largest clones hold just over 5%. By share of the sample, this clonotype is medium-sized.

This receptor was identified in a male donor with ankylosing spondylitis or in good health (not recorded which). This rearrangement joins TRBV20-1 to TRBJ2-3; TRBD2 matches 8 bases. Sequencing was performed on blood, either unsorted or a sorted T cell fraction (not recorded which). CDR3 sequence reads: CSARRTSGGDTDTQYF. The CDR3 DNA follows: TGCAGTGCTAGAAGGACCAGCGGGGGCGACACAGATACGCAGTATTTT.